This paragraph covers one TCR beta chain sequence. Its specificity is not known. At one boundary the junction diverges from the germline segment, which might be a read error. The V gene's germline CDR1 is MNHEY and CDR2 SVGAGI. The CDR3 runs 16 residues. BIOMED2 TRB-A/B primer pools were used in multiplex TRB PCR. TCRdb ran MiXCR on the multiplex PCR reads and lists one entry per CDR3 protein. This table holds roughly 13,000 distinct CDR3 sequences, 28% found once. This sample is part of a study of T and B cells in COVID-19 patients. Overall study results and limits: Clonality of TRB repertoires was high in active COVID-19; recovery brought above-healthy diversity and richness.

From blood, roughly 220-550 ng of genomic DNA served as TRB template. The sample taken for sequencing was blood. The origin of this receptor is a human donor who had recovered from COVID-19. This sequence joins TRBV6-5 and TRBJ2-1; a possible D gene is TRBD2 (6 bases). The CDR3 sequence: CASRTTGRLADNKQFF. The CDR3 nucleotides read TGCGCCAGCAGGACGACCGGGAGATTGGCCGACAATAAGCAGTTCTTC.